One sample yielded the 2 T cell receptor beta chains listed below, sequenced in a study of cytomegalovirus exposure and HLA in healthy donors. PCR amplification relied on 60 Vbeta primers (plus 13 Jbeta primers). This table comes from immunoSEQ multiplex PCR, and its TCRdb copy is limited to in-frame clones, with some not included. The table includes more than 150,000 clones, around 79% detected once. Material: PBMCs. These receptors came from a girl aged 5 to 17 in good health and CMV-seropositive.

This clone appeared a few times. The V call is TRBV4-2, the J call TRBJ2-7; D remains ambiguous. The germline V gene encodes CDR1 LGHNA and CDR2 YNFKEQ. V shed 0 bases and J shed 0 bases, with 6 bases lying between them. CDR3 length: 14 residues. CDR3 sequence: CASSQDRSSYEQYF. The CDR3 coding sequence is TGTGCCAGCAGCCAAGATCGGAGCTCCTACGAGCAGTACTTC.

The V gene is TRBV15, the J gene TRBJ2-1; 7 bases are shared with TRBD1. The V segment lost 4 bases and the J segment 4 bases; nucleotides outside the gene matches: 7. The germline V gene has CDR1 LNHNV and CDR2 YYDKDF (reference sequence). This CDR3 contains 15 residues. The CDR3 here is CATSKPGQTYNEQFF. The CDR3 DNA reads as TGTGCCACCAGCAAGCCGGGACAGACGTACAATGAGCAGTTCTTC.